The present TCR beta chain was sequenced within a study of T cells in localized non-small cell lung cancer. General study points: Uninvolved adjacent lung showed higher T cell clonality than tumor. Elevated circulating T cell density in blood was associated with longer overall survival. Appearances in adjacent lung were noted for a median approximately 50 of the top 100 tumor clones. Only one tumor region went through sequencing, so heterogeneity may still be there.

Looked up from germline, CDR1 is SEHNR and CDR2 is FQNEAQ (reference sequence). This CDR3 comprises 15 residues. Trimming took 5 bases from V and 2 from J; bases not matched to a gene: 8. Comment on this clone: No antigen is known for it.

The repertoire was sequenced with immunoSEQ multiplex PCR; TCRdb's copy has only in-frame clones and lacks some. The sample includes about 40,000 clones, around 86% of them seen just once. V and J are TRBV7-9 and TRBJ2-7; 8 bases align to TRBD2. Sequencing used peripheral blood, obtained before any cancer treatment. The receptor was derived from a man aged 18-55 years with stage I lung adenocarcinoma. Here the CDR3 DNA reads TGTGCCAGCAGCGATAGCGGGGCAGGGGCCTACGAGCAGTACTTC. Translation gives CASSDSGAGAYEQYF. Full variable domain (rest looked up from reference TRBV7-9 and TRBJ2-7): DTGVSQNPRHKITKRGQNVTFRCDPISEHNRLYWYRQTLGQGPEFLTYFQNEAQLEKSRLLSDRFSAERPKGSFSTLEIQRTEQGDSAMYLCASSDSGAGAYEQYFGPGTRLTVT.